This T cell receptor beta chain came from a study of control samples from healthy donors and cancer patients. Germline V gene sequence: CDR1 MNHNY, CDR2 SVGAGI (reference sequence). The ends were cut back, 7 bases at V and 4 bases at J, with 4 bases in the middle. The CDR3 is 11 residues long. The table came from immunoSEQ multiplex PCR; TCRdb's copy has only in-frame clones and leaves some out. The sample has 90,000 to 100,000 clones; approximately 84% are singletons. This chain connects TRBV6-6 to TRBJ2-2; the D is unclear. This TCR came from a man between 65 and 79 years old with lung cancer. The specimen was PBMCs. CDR3: CASTRTGELFF. CDR3 in DNA: TGTGCCAGCACCCGCACCGGGGAGCTGTTTTTT.